The rows below give T cell receptor beta chains drawn from one sample of a study of cytomegalovirus exposure and HLA in healthy donors. The repertoire was sequenced with immunoSEQ multiplex PCR; TCRdb's copy has only in-frame clones and lacks some. The repertoire holds approximately 60,000 clones, with just over 90% as singletons. The specimen sequenced was PBMCs. The receptors originated from a young woman in good health and CMV-seronegative. CDR3s include the opening cysteine and the closing phenylalanine or tryptophan. A D gene is named only where the DNA matches it firmly. Expanded clones get a size class; other rows say once, few or many, or leave the size out.

V gene: TRBV5-1
J gene: TRBJ2-1
clone size: NA
D gene: TRBD2
CDR3 protein: CASSVRDYYNEQFF
CDR3 DNA: TGCGCCAGCAGCGTCCGGGACTACTACAATGAGCAGTTCTTC

V gene: TRBV10-3
J gene: TRBJ2-1
clone size: NA
D gene: NA
CDR3 protein: CAISEYRDEQFF
CDR3 DNA: TGTGCCATCAGTGAGTATCGGGATGAGCAGTTCTTC

V gene: TRBV10-2
J gene: TRBJ2-3
clone size: NA
D gene: TRBD2
CDR3 protein: CASNLAGVTDTQYF
CDR3 DNA: TGCGCCAGCAATCTAGCGGGTGTCACAGATACGCAGTATTTT

V gene: TRBV18
J gene: TRBJ2-2
clone size: NA
D gene: TRBD1
CDR3 protein: CASSPGTATGELFF
CDR3 DNA: TGTGCCAGCTCACCAGGGACAGCCACCGGGGAGCTGTTTTTT

V gene: TRBV6-5
J gene: TRBJ2-1
clone size: NA
D gene: TRBD2
CDR3 protein: CASSYSLWEGRHEQFF
CDR3 DNA: TGTGCCAGCAGTTACTCGTTGTGGGAGGGCCGCCATGAGCAGTTCTTC

V gene: TRBV5-1
J gene: TRBJ1-3
clone size: once
D gene: NA
CDR3 protein: CASSLGGPGNTIYF
CDR3 DNA: TGCGCCAGCAGCTTGGGGGGGCCTGGAAACACCATATATTTT

V gene: TRBV5-6
J gene: TRBJ2-7
clone size: NA
D gene: TRBD1
CDR3 protein: CASSLDRGTYEQYF
CDR3 DNA: TGTGCCAGCAGCTTGGACAGGGGAACCTACGAGCAGTACTTC

V gene: TRBV7-2
J gene: TRBJ1-1
clone size: NA
D gene: NA
CDR3 protein: CASSLQGNTEAFF
CDR3 DNA: TGTGCCAGCAGCTTACAGGGGAACACTGAAGCTTTCTTT

V gene: TRBV27
J gene: TRBJ1-5
clone size: NA
D gene: TRBD1
CDR3 protein: CASSRTGGSNQPQHF
CDR3 DNA: TGTGCCAGCAGCCGGACAGGGGGAAGCAATCAGCCCCAGCATTTT

V gene: TRBV25-1
J gene: TRBJ2-1
clone size: NA
D gene: TRBD2
CDR3 protein: CASSEWLAGGYNEQFF
CDR3 DNA: TGTGCCAGCAGTGAATGGCTAGCGGGGGGCTACAATGAGCAGTTCTTC

V gene: TRBV11-2
J gene: TRBJ1-1
clone size: NA
D gene: NA
CDR3 protein: CASSPRLTAAEAFF
CDR3 DNA: TGTGCCAGCAGCCCCCGCTTGACTGCGGCTGAAGCTTTCTTT

V gene: TRBV30
J gene: TRBJ1-1
clone size: few
D gene: NA
CDR3 protein: CAAGNTEAFF
CDR3 DNA: TGTGCCGCAGGGAACACTGAAGCTTTCTTT

V gene: TRBV19
J gene: TRBJ1-6
clone size: once
D gene: TRBD1
CDR3 protein: CASSRGQYNSPLHF
CDR3 DNA: TGTGCCAGTAGTCGGGGACAGTATAATTCACCCCTCCACTTT

V gene: TRBV19
J gene: TRBJ1-2
clone size: few
D gene: TRBD1
CDR3 protein: CASADRVNYGYTF
CDR3 DNA: TGTGCCAGTGCGGACAGGGTTAACTATGGCTACACCTTC

V gene: TRBV29-1
J gene: TRBJ1-1
clone size: NA
D gene: NA
CDR3 protein: CSVRGAFF
CDR3 DNA: TGCAGCGTTCGGGGGGCTTTCTTT

V gene: TRBV9
J gene: TRBJ2-6
clone size: NA
D gene: NA
CDR3 protein: CASSVESSGANVLTF
CDR3 DNA: TGTGCCAGCAGCGTAGAGAGCTCTGGGGCCAACGTCCTGACTTTC

V gene: TRBV4-3
J gene: TRBJ1-5
clone size: NA
D gene: NA
CDR3 protein: CASSQGRSQPQHF
CDR3 DNA: TGCGCCAGCAGCCAAGGCCGGTCTCAGCCCCAGCATTTT

V gene: TRBV6-1
J gene: TRBJ2-1
clone size: NA
D gene: TRBD2
CDR3 protein: CASSENVAGVSNEQFF
CDR3 DNA: TGTGCCAGCAGTGAAAATGTAGCGGGAGTTTCCAATGAGCAGTTCTTC

V gene: TRBV7-6
J gene: TRBJ1-5
clone size: NA
D gene: NA
CDR3 protein: CASSLEAVPSRGPQHF
CDR3 DNA: TGTGCCAGCAGCTTAGAAGCAGTTCCCTCGAGAGGGCCCCAGCATTTT

V gene: TRBV7-9
J gene: TRBJ1-5
clone size: NA
D gene: TRBD1
CDR3 protein: CASSLEGTGFQPQHF
CDR3 DNA: TGTGCCAGCAGCTTAGAGGGGACAGGGTTTCAGCCCCAGCATTTT

V gene: TRBV12-5
J gene: TRBJ1-1
clone size: NA
D gene: NA
CDR3 protein: CASGLVLGAGEEAFF
CDR3 DNA: TGTGCTAGTGGTTTGGTACTGGGGGCAGGGGAGGAAGCTTTCTTT

V gene: TRBV5-1
J gene: TRBJ2-5
clone size: NA
D gene: TRBD2
CDR3 protein: CASSQGTSGQETQYF
CDR3 DNA: TGCGCCAGCAGCCAGGGGACTAGCGGCCAAGAGACCCAGTACTTC

V gene: TRBV5-4
J gene: TRBJ1-2
clone size: NA
D gene: TRBD1
CDR3 protein: CASSLGGRGAGGYTF
CDR3 DNA: TGTGCCAGCAGCTTGGGGGGCAGGGGGGCCGGTGGCTACACCTTC

V gene: TRBV4-3
J gene: TRBJ1-2
clone size: NA
D gene: TRBD1
CDR3 protein: CASRPTGGQGDGYTF
CDR3 DNA: TGCGCCAGCAGGCCGACAGGGGGCCAAGGGGATGGCTACACCTTC

V gene: TRBV27
J gene: TRBJ2-1
clone size: NA
D gene: NA
CDR3 protein: CASSLSVRDSYNEQFF
CDR3 DNA: TGTGCCAGCAGTTTATCTGTCCGGGACTCCTACAATGAGCAGTTCTTC

V gene: TRBV19
J gene: TRBJ1-2
clone size: NA
D gene: NA
CDR3 protein: CASSISGHPQWDYGYTF
CDR3 DNA: TGTGCCAGTAGTATATCGGGACATCCTCAGTGGGACTATGGCTACACCTTC

V gene: TRBV27
J gene: TRBJ2-1
clone size: NA
D gene: TRBD2
CDR3 protein: CASSVLRGGKGEQFF
CDR3 DNA: TGTGCCAGCAGTGTTTTACGGGGGGGTAAGGGTGAGCAGTTCTTC

V gene: TRBV18
J gene: TRBJ1-1
clone size: NA
D gene: NA
CDR3 protein: CASSPEARGLNTEAFF
CDR3 DNA: TGTGCCAGCTCACCAGAGGCAAGGGGCCTGAACACTGAAGCTTTCTTT

V gene: TRBV5-5
J gene: TRBJ2-5
clone size: NA
D gene: TRBD1
CDR3 protein: CASSLAPGQGPETQYF
CDR3 DNA: TGTGCCAGCAGCTTGGCCCCGGGACAGGGGCCAGAGACCCAGTACTTC

V gene: TRBV11-3
J gene: TRBJ2-3
clone size: NA
D gene: NA
CDR3 protein: CASSTGTFPTSTDTQYF
CDR3 DNA: TGTGCCAGCAGCACTGGGACTTTTCCGACTAGCACAGATACGCAGTATTTT

V gene: TRBV6-4
J gene: TRBJ2-1
clone size: NA
D gene: TRBD2
CDR3 protein: CASSDWGGEQFF
CDR3 DNA: TGTGCCAGCAGTGACTGGGGGGGTGAGCAGTTCTTC

V gene: TRBV5-1
J gene: TRBJ2-7
clone size: NA
D gene: TRBD2
CDR3 protein: CASRSRGLAVYEQYF
CDR3 DNA: TGCGCCAGCAGGTCTAGAGGGCTAGCGGTCTACGAGCAGTACTTC

V gene: TRBV9
J gene: TRBJ2-1
clone size: NA
D gene: TRBD1
CDR3 protein: CASSTRWDRFSSYNEQFF
CDR3 DNA: TGTGCCAGCAGCACCCGGTGGGACAGGTTTAGCTCCTACAATGAGCAGTTCTTC

V gene: TRBV25-1
J gene: TRBJ1-1
clone size: NA
D gene: NA
CDR3 protein: CASSEWNRDEAFF
CDR3 DNA: TGTGCCAGCAGTGAATGGAACAGGGATGAAGCTTTCTTT

V gene: TRBV9
J gene: TRBJ2-3
clone size: NA
D gene: TRBD2
CDR3 protein: CASSVATSGRWSDTQYF
CDR3 DNA: TGTGCCAGCAGCGTAGCTACTAGCGGCCGATGGTCAGATACGCAGTATTTT

V gene: TRBV25-1
J gene: TRBJ2-5
clone size: NA
D gene: NA
CDR3 protein: CASSGWTIEETQYF
CDR3 DNA: TGTGCCAGCAGTGGGTGGACTATTGAAGAGACCCAGTACTTC

V gene: TRBV10-3
J gene: TRBJ1-1
clone size: once
D gene: NA
CDR3 protein: CAISEPYRGNTEAFF
CDR3 DNA: TGTGCCATCAGTGAGCCCTACCGGGGGAACACTGAAGCTTTCTTT

V gene: TRBV6-5
J gene: TRBJ2-1
clone size: NA
D gene: TRBD2
CDR3 protein: CASSYRAGVPSEQFF
CDR3 DNA: TGTGCCAGCAGTTACAGAGCGGGAGTGCCTAGTGAGCAGTTCTTC

V gene: TRBV7-8
J gene: TRBJ2-3
clone size: NA
D gene: TRBD1
CDR3 protein: CASSLYSGTGYLTDTQYF
CDR3 DNA: TGTGCCAGCAGTTTATATTCCGGGACAGGGTATCTCACAGATACGCAGTATTTT

V gene: TRBV15
J gene: TRBJ1-2
clone size: once
D gene: NA
CDR3 protein: CATSLTGNYGYTF
CDR3 DNA: TGTGCCACCAGCTTGACAGGCAACTATGGCTACACCTTC

V gene: TRBV12-2
J gene: TRBJ2-5
clone size: NA
D gene: NA
CDR3 protein: CASRLGRTARFEETQYF
CDR3 DNA: TGTGCAAGTCGCTTAGGTCGCACAGCCCGGTTTGAAGAGACCCAGTACTTC

V gene: TRBV11-3
J gene: TRBJ1-2
clone size: NA
D gene: NA
CDR3 protein: CASSSQGKGNYGYTF
CDR3 DNA: TGTGCCAGCAGCTCCCAGGGAAAGGGAAACTATGGCTACACCTTC